This T cell receptor (beta chain) was retrieved from a study of T cells after yellow fever vaccination (dated by TCRdb to between 2018 and 2021). Describing the broader study: The SMART-Seq v4 Ultra Low Input RNA kit was used to prepare libraries from fractions with low cell numbers. To follow T-cell clones before and after primary and booster YFV17D yellow fever vaccination, bulk TCR alpha and beta repertoires were sequenced over time. The cohort comprised two healthy male donors, one aged 18 to 29 and one aged 30 to 40 years. Blood was collected at multiple timepoints before and after primary and secondary immunization, and bulk PBMC replicates and cell subsets were isolated.

Sample treatment or condition, as interpreted from the label and publication: live attenuated yellow fever vaccine strain. At every blood-draw timepoint, two biological replicates of bulk PBMCs were collected. A standard Ficoll-Paque protocol was used to isolate PBMCs from peripheral blood. RNA was extracted with TriZol from bulk PBMCs, CD4 and CD8 fractions, and dextramer-positive and dextramer-negative fractions. The instrument was an Illumina NovaSeq 6000. TCR cDNA was synthesized by 5'RACE template switching, through which a universal primer site and unique molecular identifiers were introduced. cDNA synthesis was primed from both the TCR alpha and TCR beta constant segments. Two PCR steps were used to amplify libraries, with sample barcodes and sequencing adapters being added in the second step. Sequencing of libraries was performed on Illumina HiSeq 2500 (2x100 bp) or NovaSeq (2x150 bp). In the paper's pipeline: Demultiplexing of reads and collapsing into UMI consensus sequences were performed with MIGEC, and V(D)J alignment was carried out with MiXCR. Vaccine-responding clonotypes were identified with edgeR using replicate PBMC samples, with FDR below 0.01 and a log2 fold change above 5 up to day 15 being required. Each bulk clonotype received a CD4 or CD8 identity based on whether the sequenced CD4 or CD8 repertoire contained that clonotype at higher abundance. The public sequencing data were trimmed at Q25 with fastp and processed into clonotypes with MiXCR by TCRdb, which kept only in-frame beta chains. Each entry is one CDR3 protein sequence, shown with its most common DNA and genes. The V and J calls come from TCRdb's annotation, not from the publication. The sample table records about 330,000 distinct CDR3 sequences; 4.1% of these occur just once. The ten largest clones represent 20% to 25% of the sample.

Study-level results and caveats: FACS-sorted repertoires could contain abundant contaminating clonotypes from the bulk population, so computational filtering was required. After the booster, most clones that had expanded after primary vaccination were detected again (about 95% of CD4 and around nine tenths of CD8), suggesting broad maintenance of memory. Compared with the primary T-cell response, the secondary T-cell response was weaker but faster, peaking on day 5 rather than day 15. The study included only a couple of donors, which limits how far the findings can be generalized. A small fraction of clonotypes showed up in both the CD4 and CD8 compartments, probably as a result of convergent recombination.

This clonotype showed up many times. Its antigen is unknown. Base quality data are lacking; no much larger clone is found one base away. The CDR3 starts with the cysteine, ends with the phenylalanine, and has 14 residues. The CDR3 DNA has 42 bases and is translated from base 1. Trimming removed 4 bases from V and 2 bases from J, leaving 12 bases between the germline ends. Sequences LGHNT (CDR1) and FRNRAP (CDR2) are obtained from the germline V gene. The sample in question was PBMCs, obtained 5 days after the yellow fever booster vaccination. This sequence originates from a man younger than 30 who received the YFV17D yellow fever vaccine. Here the chain combines TRBV12-5 and TRBJ2-7; the D gene is possibly TRBD1 or TRBD2, with 6 bases matching each. The DNA reads TGTGCTAGTGGTTCAACGGGGGCTCCCTACGAGCAGTACTTC. This gives the protein CASGSTGAPYEQYF.